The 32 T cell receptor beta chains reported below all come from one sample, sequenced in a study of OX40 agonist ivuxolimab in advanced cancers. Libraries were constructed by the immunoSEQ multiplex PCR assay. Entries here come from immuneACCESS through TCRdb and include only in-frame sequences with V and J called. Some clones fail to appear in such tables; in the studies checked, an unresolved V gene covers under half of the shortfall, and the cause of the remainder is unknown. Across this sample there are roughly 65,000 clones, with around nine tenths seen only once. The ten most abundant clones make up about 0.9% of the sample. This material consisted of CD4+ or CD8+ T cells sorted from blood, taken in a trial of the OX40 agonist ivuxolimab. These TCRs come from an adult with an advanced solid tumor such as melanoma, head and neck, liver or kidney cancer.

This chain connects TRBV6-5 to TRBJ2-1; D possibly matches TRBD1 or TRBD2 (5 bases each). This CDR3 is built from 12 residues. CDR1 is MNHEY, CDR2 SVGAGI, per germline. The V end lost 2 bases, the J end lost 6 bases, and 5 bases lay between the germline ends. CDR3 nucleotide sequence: TGTGCCAGCAGTTACGGGGGCAATGAGCAGTTCTTC. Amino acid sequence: CASSYGGNEQFF.

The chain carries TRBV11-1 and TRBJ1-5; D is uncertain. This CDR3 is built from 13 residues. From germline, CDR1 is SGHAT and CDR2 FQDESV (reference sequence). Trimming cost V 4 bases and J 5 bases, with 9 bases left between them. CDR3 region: CASSYDRDQPQHF. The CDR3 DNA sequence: TGTGCCAGCAGCTACGACCGAGATCAGCCCCAGCATTTT.

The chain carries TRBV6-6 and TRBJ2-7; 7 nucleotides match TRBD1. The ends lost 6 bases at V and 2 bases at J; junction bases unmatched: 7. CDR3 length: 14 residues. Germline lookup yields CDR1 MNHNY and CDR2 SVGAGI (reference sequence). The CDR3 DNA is TGTGCCAGCAGGGCCGGGACAGAGACCTACGAGCAGTACTTC. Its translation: CASRAGTETYEQYF.

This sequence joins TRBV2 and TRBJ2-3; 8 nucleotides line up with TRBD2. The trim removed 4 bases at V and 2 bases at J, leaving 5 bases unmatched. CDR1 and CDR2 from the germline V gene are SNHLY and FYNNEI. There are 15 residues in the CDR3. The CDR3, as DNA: TGTGCCAGCAGTGGGGTTAGCGGGGTCACAGATACGCAGTATTTT. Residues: CASSGVSGVTDTQYF.

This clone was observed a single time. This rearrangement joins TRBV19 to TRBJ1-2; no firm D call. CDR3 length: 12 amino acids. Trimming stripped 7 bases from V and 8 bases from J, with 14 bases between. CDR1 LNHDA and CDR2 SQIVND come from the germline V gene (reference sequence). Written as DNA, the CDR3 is TGTGCCAGTAATGATTGGGGATCCGGCTACACCTTC. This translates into CASNDWGSGYTF.

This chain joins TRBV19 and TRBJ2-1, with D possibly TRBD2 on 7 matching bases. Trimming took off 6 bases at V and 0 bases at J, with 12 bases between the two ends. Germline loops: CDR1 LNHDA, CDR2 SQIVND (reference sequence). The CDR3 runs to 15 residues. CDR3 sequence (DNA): TGTGCCAGTAGGCGTGCGGGGGCCTCCTACAATGAGCAGTTCTTC. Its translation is CASRRAGASYNEQFF.

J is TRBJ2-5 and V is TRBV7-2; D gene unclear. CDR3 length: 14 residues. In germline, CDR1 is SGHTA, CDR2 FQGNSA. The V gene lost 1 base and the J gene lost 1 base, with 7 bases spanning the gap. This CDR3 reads CASSLGASQETQYF. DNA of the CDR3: TGTGCCAGCAGCTTAGGGGCCAGCCAAGAGACCCAGTACTTC.

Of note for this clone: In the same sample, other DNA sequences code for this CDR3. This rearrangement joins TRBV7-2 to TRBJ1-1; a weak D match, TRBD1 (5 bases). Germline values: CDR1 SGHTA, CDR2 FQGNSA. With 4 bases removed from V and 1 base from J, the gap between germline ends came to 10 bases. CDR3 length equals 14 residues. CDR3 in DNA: TGTGCCAGCAGCTCCAGTGGGGGGAACACTGAAGCTTTCTTT. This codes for CASSSSGGNTEAFF.

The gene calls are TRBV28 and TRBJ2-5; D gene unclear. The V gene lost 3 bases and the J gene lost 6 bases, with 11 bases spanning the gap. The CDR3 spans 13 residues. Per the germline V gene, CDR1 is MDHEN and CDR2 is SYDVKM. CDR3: CASSFIGGKTQYF. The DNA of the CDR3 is TGTGCCAGCAGTTTTATTGGTGGAAAGACCCAGTACTTC.

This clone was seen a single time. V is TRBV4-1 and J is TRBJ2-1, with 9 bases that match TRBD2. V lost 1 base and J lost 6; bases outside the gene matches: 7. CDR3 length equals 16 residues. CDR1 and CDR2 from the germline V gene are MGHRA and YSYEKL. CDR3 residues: CASSQGSGRSLNEQFF. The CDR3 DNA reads TGCGCCAGCAGCCAAGGGAGCGGGAGGTCCCTCAATGAGCAGTTCTTC.

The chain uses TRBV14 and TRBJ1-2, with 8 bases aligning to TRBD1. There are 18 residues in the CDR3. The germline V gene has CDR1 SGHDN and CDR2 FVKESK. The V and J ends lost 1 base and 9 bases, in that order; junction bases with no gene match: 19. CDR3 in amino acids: CASSQATQRDRKRSSYTF. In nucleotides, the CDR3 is TGTGCCAGCAGCCAAGCAACCCAACGGGACAGGAAACGGAGTAGCTACACCTTC.

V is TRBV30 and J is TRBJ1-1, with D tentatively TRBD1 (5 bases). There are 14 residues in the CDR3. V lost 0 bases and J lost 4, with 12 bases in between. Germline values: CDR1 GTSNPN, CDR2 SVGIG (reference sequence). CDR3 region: CAWSVLPGTTEAFF. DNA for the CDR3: TGTGCCTGGAGTGTACTCCCGGGGACCACTGAAGCTTTCTTT.

This chain's CDR3 is CASSELSRQETQYF. CDR3 sequence (DNA): TGTGCCAGCAGTGAATTGAGTCGACAAGAGACCCAGTACTTC. The rearrangement joins TRBV6-1 to TRBJ2-5; D remains unclear. Trimming left V 2 bases short and J 2 bases short, with 9 bases between. CDR1 MNHNS and CDR2 SASEGT come from the germline V gene. The CDR3 extends over 14 amino acids.

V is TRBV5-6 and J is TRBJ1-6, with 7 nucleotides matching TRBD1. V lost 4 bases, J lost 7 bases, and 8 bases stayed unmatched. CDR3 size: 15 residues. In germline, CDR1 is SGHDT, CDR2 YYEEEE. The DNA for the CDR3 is TGTGCCAGCAGCGCGAGGGACAGCAGAAATTCACCCCTCCACTTT. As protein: CASSARDSRNSPLHF.

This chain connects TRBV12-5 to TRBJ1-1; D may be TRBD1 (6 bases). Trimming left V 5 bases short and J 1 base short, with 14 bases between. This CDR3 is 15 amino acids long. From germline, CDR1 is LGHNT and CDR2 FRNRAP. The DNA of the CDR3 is TGTGCTAGTGGTAGACAGGTCGGGGGGAACACTGAAGCTTTCTTT. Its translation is CASGRQVGGNTEAFF.

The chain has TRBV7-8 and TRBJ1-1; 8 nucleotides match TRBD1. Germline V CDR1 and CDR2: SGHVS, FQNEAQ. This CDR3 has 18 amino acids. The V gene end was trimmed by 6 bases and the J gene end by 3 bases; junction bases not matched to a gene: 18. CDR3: CASSPRAAGGHPDTEAFF. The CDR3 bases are TGTGCCAGCAGTCCAAGGGCCGCAGGGGGCCATCCGGACACTGAAGCTTTCTTT.

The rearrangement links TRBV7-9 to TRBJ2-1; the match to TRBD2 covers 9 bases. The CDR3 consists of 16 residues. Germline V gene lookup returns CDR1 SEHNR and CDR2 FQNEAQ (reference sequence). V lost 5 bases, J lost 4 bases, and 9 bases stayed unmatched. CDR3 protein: CASSPRLADRYNEQFF. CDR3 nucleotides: TGTGCCAGCAGCCCAAGACTAGCGGATAGGTACAATGAGCAGTTCTTC. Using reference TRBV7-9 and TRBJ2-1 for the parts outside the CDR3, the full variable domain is DTGVSQNPRHKITKRGQNVTFRCDPISEHNRLYWYRQTLGQGPEFLTYFQNEAQLEKSRLLSDRFSAERPKGSFSTLEIQRTEQGDSAMYLCASSPRLADRYNEQFFGPGTRLTVL.

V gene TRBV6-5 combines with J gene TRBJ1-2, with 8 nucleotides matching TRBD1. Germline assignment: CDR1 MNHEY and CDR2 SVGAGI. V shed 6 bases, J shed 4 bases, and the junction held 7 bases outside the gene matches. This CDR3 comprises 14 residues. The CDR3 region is CASRLQGVGYGYTF. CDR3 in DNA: TGTGCCAGCAGGCTACAGGGGGTCGGCTATGGCTACACCTTC.

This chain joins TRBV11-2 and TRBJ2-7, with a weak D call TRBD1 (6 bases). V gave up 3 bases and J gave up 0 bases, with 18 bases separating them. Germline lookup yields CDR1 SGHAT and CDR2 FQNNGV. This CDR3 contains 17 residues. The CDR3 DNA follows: TGTGCCAGCAGCTTGAGTGCGAGACAGGTGAGCTCCTACGAGCAGTACTTC. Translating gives CASSLSARQVSSYEQYF.

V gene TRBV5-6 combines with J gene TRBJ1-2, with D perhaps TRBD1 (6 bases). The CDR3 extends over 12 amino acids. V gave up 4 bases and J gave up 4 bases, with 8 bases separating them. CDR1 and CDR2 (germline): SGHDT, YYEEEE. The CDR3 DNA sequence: TGTGCCAGCAGCGACAGGACCTATGGCTACACCTTC. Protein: CASSDRTYGYTF.

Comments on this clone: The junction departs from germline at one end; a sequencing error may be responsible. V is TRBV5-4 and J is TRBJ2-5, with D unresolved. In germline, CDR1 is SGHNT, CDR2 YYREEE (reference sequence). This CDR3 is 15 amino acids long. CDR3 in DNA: TGCGCCAGCAGCCAAGATCCGCGACAAGGGGAGACCCAGTACTTC. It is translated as CASSQDPRQGETQYF.

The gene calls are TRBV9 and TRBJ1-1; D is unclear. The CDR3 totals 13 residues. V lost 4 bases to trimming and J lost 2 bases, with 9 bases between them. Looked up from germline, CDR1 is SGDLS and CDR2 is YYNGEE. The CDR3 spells CASSFRQNTEAFF. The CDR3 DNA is TGTGCCAGCAGCTTCCGACAAAACACTGAAGCTTTCTTT.

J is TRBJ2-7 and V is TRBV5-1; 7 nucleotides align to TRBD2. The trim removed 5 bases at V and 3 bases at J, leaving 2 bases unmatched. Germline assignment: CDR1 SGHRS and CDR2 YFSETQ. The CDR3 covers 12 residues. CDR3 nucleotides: TGCGCCAGCAGAGCGGGGCTCTACGAGCAGTACTTC. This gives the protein CASRAGLYEQYF.

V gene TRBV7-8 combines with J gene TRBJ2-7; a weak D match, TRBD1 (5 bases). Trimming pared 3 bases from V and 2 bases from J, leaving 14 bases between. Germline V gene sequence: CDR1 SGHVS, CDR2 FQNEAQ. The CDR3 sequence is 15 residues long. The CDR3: CASSFRQRDTYEQYF. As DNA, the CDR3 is TGTGCCAGCAGCTTTCGACAGCGAGATACCTACGAGCAGTACTTC.

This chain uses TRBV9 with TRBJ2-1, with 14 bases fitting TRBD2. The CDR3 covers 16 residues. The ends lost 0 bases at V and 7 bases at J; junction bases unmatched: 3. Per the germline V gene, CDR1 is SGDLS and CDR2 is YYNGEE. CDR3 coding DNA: TGTGCCAGCAGCGTAGCTAGGACTAGCGGGGGGAATGAGCAGTTCTTC. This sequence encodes CASSVARTSGGNEQFF.

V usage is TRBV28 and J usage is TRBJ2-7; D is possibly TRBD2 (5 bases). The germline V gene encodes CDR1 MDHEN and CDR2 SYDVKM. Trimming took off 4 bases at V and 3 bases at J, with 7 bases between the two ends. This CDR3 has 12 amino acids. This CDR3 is CASSYGDYEQYF. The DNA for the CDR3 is TGTGCCAGCAGTTACGGGGACTACGAGCAGTACTTC.

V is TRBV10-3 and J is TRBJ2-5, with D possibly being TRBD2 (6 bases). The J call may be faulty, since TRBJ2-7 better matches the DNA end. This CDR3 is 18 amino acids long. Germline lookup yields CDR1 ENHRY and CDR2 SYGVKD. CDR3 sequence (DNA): TGTGCCATCAGTGAGTCGATAGGTATCGGGGGTTACTCCTACGAGCAGTACTTC. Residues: CAISESIGIGGYSYEQYF.

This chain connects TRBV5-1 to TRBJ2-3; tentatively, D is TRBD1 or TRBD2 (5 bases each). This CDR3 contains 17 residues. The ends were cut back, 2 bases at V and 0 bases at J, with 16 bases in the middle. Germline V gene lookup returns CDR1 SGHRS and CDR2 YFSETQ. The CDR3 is CASSFLGARTSTDTQYF. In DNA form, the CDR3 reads TGCGCCAGCAGCTTTCTCGGGGCTAGAACTAGCACAGATACGCAGTATTTT. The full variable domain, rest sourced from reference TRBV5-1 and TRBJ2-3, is KAGVTQTPRYLIKTRGQQVTLSCSPISGHRSVSWYQQTPGQGLQFLFEYFSETQRNKGNFPGRFSGRQFSNSRSEMNVSTLELGDSALYLCASSFLGARTSTDTQYFGPGTRLTVL.

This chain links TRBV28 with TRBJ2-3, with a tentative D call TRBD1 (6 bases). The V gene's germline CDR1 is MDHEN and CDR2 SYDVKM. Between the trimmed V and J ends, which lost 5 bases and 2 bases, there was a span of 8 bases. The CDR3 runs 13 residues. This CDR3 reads CASSGQNTDTQYF. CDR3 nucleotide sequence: TGTGCCAGCAGTGGACAGAACACAGATACGCAGTATTTT.

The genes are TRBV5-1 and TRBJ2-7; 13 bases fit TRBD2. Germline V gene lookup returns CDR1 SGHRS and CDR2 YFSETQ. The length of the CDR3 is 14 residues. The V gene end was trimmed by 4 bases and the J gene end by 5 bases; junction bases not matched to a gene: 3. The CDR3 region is CASSHGTSGNEQYF. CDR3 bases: TGCGCCAGCAGCCACGGGACTAGCGGGAACGAGCAGTACTTC.

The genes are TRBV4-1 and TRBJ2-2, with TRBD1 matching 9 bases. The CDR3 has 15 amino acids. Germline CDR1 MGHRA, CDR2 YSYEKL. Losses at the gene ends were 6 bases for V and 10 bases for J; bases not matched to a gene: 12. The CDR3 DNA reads TGCGCCAGCAGAAAAGGACAGGGGAGTTCGTCGGAGCTGTTTTTT. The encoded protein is CASRKGQGSSSELFF.

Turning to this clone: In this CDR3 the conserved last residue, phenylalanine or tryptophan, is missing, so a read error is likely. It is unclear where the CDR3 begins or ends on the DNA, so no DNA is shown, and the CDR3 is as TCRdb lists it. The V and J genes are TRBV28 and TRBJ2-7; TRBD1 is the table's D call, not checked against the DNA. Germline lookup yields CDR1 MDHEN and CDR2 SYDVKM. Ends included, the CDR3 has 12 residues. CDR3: CASSSPPAGLFI.